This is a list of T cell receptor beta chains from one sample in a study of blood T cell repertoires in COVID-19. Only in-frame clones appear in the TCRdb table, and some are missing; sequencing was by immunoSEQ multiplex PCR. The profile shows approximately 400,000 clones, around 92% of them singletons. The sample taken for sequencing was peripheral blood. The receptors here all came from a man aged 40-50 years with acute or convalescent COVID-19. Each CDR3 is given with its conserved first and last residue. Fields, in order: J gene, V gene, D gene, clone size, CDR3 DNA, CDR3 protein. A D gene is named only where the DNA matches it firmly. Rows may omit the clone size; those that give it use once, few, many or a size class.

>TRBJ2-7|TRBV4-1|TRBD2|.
TGCGCCAGCAGCCATAAGAGCGGGAGGAGGGGCGACGAGCAGTACTTC
CASSHKSGRRGDEQYF
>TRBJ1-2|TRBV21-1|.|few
TGTGCCAGCAGCAAGGTGGCACCAAATCAGTGTGGCTACACCTTC
CASSKVAPNQCGYTF
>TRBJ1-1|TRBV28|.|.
TGTGCCAGCAGTTTAAACAGGGCTCACCAAGAGGCTTTCTTT
CASSLNRAHQEAFF
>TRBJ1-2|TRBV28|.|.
TGTGCCAGCACCCCCCCGCGTGACTATGGCTACACCTTC
CASTPPRDYGYTF
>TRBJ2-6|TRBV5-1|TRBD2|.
TGCGCCAGCAGCACGGGACTAGCGAACTCTGGGGCCAACGTCCTGACTTTC
CASSTGLANSGANVLTF
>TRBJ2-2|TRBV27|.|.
TGTGCCAGCAGTTGGGCACTGGCCACCGGGGAGCTGTTTTTT
CASSWALATGELFF
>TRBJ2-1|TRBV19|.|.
TGTGCCAGCGCGCCTGGCGGGACTTACAATGAGCAGTTCTTC
CASAPGGTYNEQFF
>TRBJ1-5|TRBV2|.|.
TGTGCCAGCAGTGAAGCGAGGCTGCCCCAGCATTTT
CASSEARLPQHF
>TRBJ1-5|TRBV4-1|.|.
TGCGCCAGCAGCCAAGATGAGCCAGGGCGGCAGCCCCAGCATTTT
CASSQDEPGRQPQHF
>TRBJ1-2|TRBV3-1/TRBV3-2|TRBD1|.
TGTGCCAGCAGCCCCTACAGGGGCCAAAACTATGGCTACACCTTC
CASSPYRGQNYGYTF
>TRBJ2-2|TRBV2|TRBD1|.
TGTGCCAGCAAAACCCCGGGACAGGAAAAGGGGGAGCTGTTTTTT
CASKTPGQEKGELFF
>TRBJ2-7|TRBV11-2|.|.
TGTGCCAGCAGCCACGGTTATCGGGAGCAGTACTTC
CASSHGYREQYF
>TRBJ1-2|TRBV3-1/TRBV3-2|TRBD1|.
TGTGCCAGCAGCCTAGACAGGGGTGGCTACACCTTC
CASSLDRGGYTF
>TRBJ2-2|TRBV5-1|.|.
TGCGCCAGCAGTGGAATCAGCGTGGGGGGCACCGGGGAGCTGTTTTTT
CASSGISVGGTGELFF
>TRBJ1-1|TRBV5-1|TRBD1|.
TGCGCCAGCAGCTTACTTTTCATTGGGTCAGGGGGCACTGAAGCTTTCTTT
CASSLLFIGSGGTEAFF
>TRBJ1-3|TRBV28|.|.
TGTGCCAGCAGTTTTCCTGGCAGCAAAACCAGCGCGTCTGGAAACACCATATATTTT
CASSFPGSKTSASGNTIYF
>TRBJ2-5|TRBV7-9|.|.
TGTGCCAGCAGCTTTCAACGAACTGCACTGCGCGGGCAAGAGACCCAGTACTTC
CASSFQRTALRGQETQYF
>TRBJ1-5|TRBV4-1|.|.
TGCGCCAGCAGCCAATACAGGGGCAATCAGCCCCAGCATTTT
CASSQYRGNQPQHF
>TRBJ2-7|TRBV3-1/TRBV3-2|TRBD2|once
TGTGCCAGCAGCCCCCGAATTGCTAGCGGCGCCTACGAGCAGTACTTC
CASSPRIASGAYEQYF
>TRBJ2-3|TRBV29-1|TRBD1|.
TGCAGCGTAACCTCCTGGACAGGGGCGGAAGATACGCAGTATTTT
CSVTSWTGAEDTQYF
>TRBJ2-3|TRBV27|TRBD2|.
TGTGCCAGCAGTTTTCAACGGACTAGCGGGAGTACAGATACGCAGTATTTT
CASSFQRTSGSTDTQYF
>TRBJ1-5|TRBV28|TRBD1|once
TGTGCCAGCAGCCGGGACAGGGGGCGAAGGGGTCCACAGCCCCAGCATTTT
CASSRDRGRRGPQPQHF
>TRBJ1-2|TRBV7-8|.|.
TGTGCCAGCAGCTCAAGGACAGTCCAGGTCGGTCAGGGCTACACCTTC
CASSSRTVQVGQGYTF
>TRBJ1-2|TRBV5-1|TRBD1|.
TGCGCCAGCAGCTTGGATGGACAGGGAGCCTATGGCTACACCTTC
CASSLDGQGAYGYTF
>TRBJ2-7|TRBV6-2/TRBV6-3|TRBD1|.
TGTGCCAGCAGTTACTATGGGGACAGACCCTACGAGCAGTACTTC
CASSYYGDRPYEQYF
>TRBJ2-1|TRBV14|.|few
TGTGCCAGCAGCCCGTTACTAGACGGTAACAATGAGCAGTTCTTC
CASSPLLDGNNEQFF
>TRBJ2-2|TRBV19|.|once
TGTGCCAGCACAGTGGGCAGGTTCAGCGGGGAGCTGTTTTTT
CASTVGRFSGELFF
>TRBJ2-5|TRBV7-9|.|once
TGTGCCAGCAGCTTACAAGGACAACGCACAGAGACCCAGTACTTC
CASSLQGQRTETQYF
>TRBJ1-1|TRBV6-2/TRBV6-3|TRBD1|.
TGTGCCAGCAGCAGGGACAGGGGGAACACTGAAGCTTTCTTT
CASSRDRGNTEAFF
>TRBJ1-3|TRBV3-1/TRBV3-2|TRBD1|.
TGTGCCAGCAGCCAAGAATTATCGGGACAGCGGAACACCATATATTTT
CASSQELSGQRNTIYF
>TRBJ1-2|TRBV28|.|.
TGTGCCAGCGAATCTCCAGGGATCACTTATGGCTACACCTTC
CASESPGITYGYTF
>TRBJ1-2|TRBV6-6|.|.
TGTGCCAGCAGTGACACAGGGACCTATGGCTACACCTTC
CASSDTGTYGYTF